This T cell receptor (beta chain) comes out of a study of blood T cell repertoires in COVID-19 (dated by TCRdb to about 2020). For the wider study: Samples covering the acute and convalescent phases of COVID-19 were provided by collaborators in the United States, Italy and Spain. Where available, HLA class I and class II types were taken from metadata supplied by the sample provider and were not determined by assay-based typing. The dataset comprised deeply sampled blood TCRbeta repertoires from subjects exposed to, actively infected with, or recovered from COVID-19. Sample metadata almost always included a de-identified subject ID, COVID-19 status, age in years and sex. Samples came from the ongoing ImmuneRACE study (first 160 participants) plus 1,254 subjects from 6 global collaborators. A freely available public database, intended as a resource for researchers studying the immune response to SARS-CoV-2, is where the repertoires were released. The prospective study material was composed of cDNA or gDNA derived from T cells, B-cell-depleted T cells, or PBMCs.

Whole blood was collected in K2EDTA tubes by collaborating institutions according to the institutions' own protocols. For TCRbeta analysis, collaborators shipped samples in one of three forms: frozen whole blood, isolated PBMCs, or DNA extracted from either of those sample types. TCRbeta CDR3 regions were amplified from genomic DNA using the immunoSEQ Assay, a bias-controlled multiplex PCR. In the source study's methods: The number of nucleated cells in each sample was estimated by amplification of reference gene primers within the assay. To quantify the absolute abundance of each unique TCRbeta CDR3 rearrangement, sequence reads were collapsed and filtered. For each sample, productive Simpson clonality was calculated as the square root of Simpson's diversity index across productive rearrangements. In its TCRdb copy, this immuneACCESS table keeps in-frame sequences only and misses some clones. Where compared with another copy, unresolved V genes explain less than half of these, and the others have no known cause. V, J and clone size are taken as reported in that table, and D and trimming were inferred from the DNA itself. The table for this sample lists 200,000 or so clones; about 82% of them were counted only once. Roughly 5% of the sample is held by the ten biggest clonotypes.

Results the study describes overall, beyond this receptor: The amount of clinical and demographic metadata varied by source and participant and was provided uncurated.

About this clone: What this receptor recognizes is not known. It has no much larger one-base neighbor in the sample; base qualities were not kept.

The V end gives up 10 bases and the J end 2 bases, leaving 9 bases in the junction not matched to a gene. The CDR3, from cysteine to phenylalanine, totals 14 residues. The DNA shown is the 42-base CDR3, in frame from base 1. As encoded in the germline V gene, CDR1 is SNHLY while CDR2 is FYNNEI. The sequence came from a woman between 25 and 40 years old with acute or convalescent COVID-19. Sequencing was carried out using peripheral blood. This chain joins TRBV2 to TRBJ1-2, and 8 junctional nucleotides match TRBD1. The CDR3: CANPTGDENYGYTF. The sequence in DNA is TGTGCCAACCCGACAGGGGACGAGAACTATGGCTACACCTTC.